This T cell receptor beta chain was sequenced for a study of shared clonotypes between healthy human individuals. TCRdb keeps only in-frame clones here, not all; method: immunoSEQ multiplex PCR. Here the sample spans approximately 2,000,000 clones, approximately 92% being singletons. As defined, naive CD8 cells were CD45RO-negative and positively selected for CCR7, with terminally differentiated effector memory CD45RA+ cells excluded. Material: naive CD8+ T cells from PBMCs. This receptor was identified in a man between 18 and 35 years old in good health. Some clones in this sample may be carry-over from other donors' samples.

CDR3 sequence: CASSLAPGQGNPVLTDTQYF. CDR3 nucleotides: TGTGCCAGCAGCTTAGCTCCGGGACAGGGAAACCCTGTTTTGACAGATACGCAGTATTTT. V gene TRBV7-2 combines with J gene TRBJ2-3, with 9 bases lining up with TRBD1. V was clipped by 0 bases and J by 3 bases; unmatched bases: 16. This CDR3 is built from 20 residues. Per germline, CDR1 SGHTA and CDR2 FQGNSA.